Listed here are 32 T cell receptor beta chains from one sample, sequenced in a study of blood T cell repertoires in COVID-19. The repertoire was sequenced with immunoSEQ multiplex PCR; TCRdb's copy has only in-frame clones and lacks some. This table has approximately 310,000 clones, around 87% appearing once. The sequencing input was peripheral blood. Every receptor here comes from a woman aged 50 to 60 who had recovered from COVID-19.

The sample holds a few counts of this clone. The chain employs TRBV11-2 and TRBJ1-5, with 9 bases matching TRBD1. Germline V gene lookup returns CDR1 SGHAT and CDR2 FQNNGV. The ends lost 4 bases at V and 3 bases at J; junction bases unmatched: 13. CDR3 length: 18 amino acids. CDR3 DNA sequence: TGTGCCAGCAGCTCGGGACAGGGTTTAAACTTCGTCAATCAGCCCCAGCATTTT. It translates to CASSSGQGLNFVNQPQHF. Supplemented by reference TRBV11-2 and TRBJ1-5, the full variable domain reads EAGVAQSPRYKIIEKRQSVAFWCNPISGHATLYWYQQILGQGPKLLIQFQNNGVVDDSQLPKDRFSAERLKGVDSTLKIQPAKLEDSAVYLCASSSGQGLNFVNQPQHFGDGTRLSIL.

The chain employs TRBV3-1 (or the pseudogene TRBV3-2) and TRBJ1-1; 9 nucleotides match TRBD1. With 2 bases clipped from V and 5 bases from J, the junction kept 6 bases outside the gene matches. Looked up from germline, CDR1 is LGHDT and CDR2 is YNNKEL (reference sequence). The CDR3 contains 15 residues. The CDR3 spells CASSQPSTGGTEAFF. DNA for the CDR3: TGTGCCAGCAGCCAACCTTCGACAGGGGGTACTGAAGCTTTCTTT.

V gene TRBV6-5 combines with J gene TRBJ1-5; D call uncertain. V dropped 0 bases and J dropped 3 bases, with 6 bases sitting between them. The germline V gene encodes CDR1 MNHEY and CDR2 SVGAGI. The CDR3 is 14 amino acids. CDR3 loop: CASSYSGINQPQHF. Here the CDR3 DNA reads TGTGCCAGCAGTTACTCGGGCATCAATCAGCCCCAGCATTTT.

The chain uses TRBV7-2 and TRBJ1-6; a weak D match, TRBD1 (5 bases). Trimming cost V 6 bases and J 7 bases, with 13 bases left between them. Germline V gene lookup returns CDR1 SGHTA and CDR2 FQGNSA. This CDR3 spans 14 amino acids. CDR3 sequence: CASSNQDKNSPLHF. The CDR3 DNA follows: TGTGCCAGCAGTAACCAGGACAAGAATTCACCCCTCCACTTT.

The V gene is TRBV10-3, the J gene TRBJ1-5, with 7 bases that match TRBD1. Germline V gene lookup returns CDR1 ENHRY and CDR2 SYGVKD. The trim removed 10 bases at V and 0 bases at J, leaving 6 bases unmatched. The CDR3 spans 14 residues. The CDR3 protein is CATTGDGSNQPQHF. Here the CDR3 DNA reads TGTGCCACCACAGGGGATGGTAGCAATCAGCCCCAGCATTTT.

The rearrangement uses TRBV6-6 and TRBJ1-5, with 8 bases that match TRBD1. The CDR3 runs to 15 residues. Trimming cost V 5 bases and J 8 bases; bases outside gene matches: 11. Germline CDR1 is MNHNY and CDR2 is SVGAGI (reference sequence). CDR3 coding DNA: TGTGCCAGCAGTCCAGTCAACAGGGGGACTGAGCCCCAGCATTTT. Translated, it gives CASSPVNRGTEPQHF.

The chain recombines TRBV28 with TRBJ2-7; the D gene is possibly TRBD1 (6 bases). The germline V gene encodes CDR1 MDHEN and CDR2 SYDVKM. The CDR3 extends over 16 amino acids. Deletions cut 6 bases from V and 0 bases from J, with 18 bases between. The CDR3 loop reads CASRMTGTQISYEQYF. The CDR3 DNA is TGTGCCAGCAGAATGACCGGGACACAGATCTCCTACGAGCAGTACTTC.

V gene TRBV10-2 combines with J gene TRBJ1-3, with 7 bases that match TRBD1. The V segment lost 3 bases and the J segment 4 bases; nucleotides outside the gene matches: 6. Germline values: CDR1 WSHSY, CDR2 SAAADI. This CDR3 comprises 15 residues. This CDR3 reads CASSDPGTVGNTIYF. CDR3 coding DNA: TGCGCCAGCAGTGACCCCGGGACAGTGGGAAACACCATATATTTT.

This clone was observed once. The chain uses TRBV28 and TRBJ2-7; tentative D call: TRBD2 (6 bases). CDR3 size: 16 residues. The V end was cut by 6 bases, the J end by 0 bases, with 18 bases between. Germline loops: CDR1 MDHEN, CDR2 SYDVKM. As DNA, the CDR3 is TGTGCCAGCAGAACGGGGGTTTTGGTAAGCTCCTACGAGCAGTACTTC. Amino acids: CASRTGVLVSSYEQYF.

The chain has TRBV9 and TRBJ2-5; perhaps TRBD2 as D (5 bases). V lost 2 bases and J lost 5, with 19 bases in between. The CDR3 is 16 amino acids. Germline CDR1 is SGDLS and CDR2 is YYNGEE. The CDR3 nucleotides are TGTGCCAGCAGCGTTCAAGCGGCTGCGAAGGGTGAGACCCAGTACTTC. Amino acid sequence: CASSVQAAAKGETQYF. Using reference TRBV9 and TRBJ2-5 for the parts outside the CDR3, the full variable domain is DSGVTQTPKHLITATGQRVTLRCSPRSGDLSVYWYQQSLDQGLQFLIQYYNGEERAKGNILERFSAQQFPDLHSELNLSSLELGDSALYFCASSVQAAAKGETQYFGPGTRLLVL.

The chain recombines TRBV2 with TRBJ1-2; D is ambiguous. Per the germline V gene, CDR1 is SNHLY and CDR2 is FYNNEI. This CDR3 spans 16 amino acids. Trimming removed 6 bases from V and 0 bases from J, with 17 bases in between. The CDR3 spells CASREPGNIANYGYTF. CDR3 sequence (DNA): TGTGCCAGCAGGGAACCGGGGAATATAGCTAACTATGGCTACACCTTC.

CDR3 sequence (DNA): TGTGCCAGCAGTTGGTCTCGGGATAGCAATCAGCCCCAGCATTTT. This codes for CASSWSRDSNQPQHF. The genes are TRBV6-5 and TRBJ1-5, with D uncertain. Germline assignment: CDR1 MNHEY and CDR2 SVGAGI. There are 15 residues in the CDR3. V was shortened by 4 bases and J by 0 bases, with 10 bases between the two germline ends.

The chain couples TRBV30 to TRBJ1-2, with D maybe TRBD1 (6 bases). CDR1 is GTSNPN and CDR2 is SVGIG in the germline V gene (reference sequence). Trimming left V 4 bases short and J 4 bases short, with 13 bases between. The CDR3 length is 13 residues. The CDR3 region is CAWIRQAGYGYTF. Here the CDR3 DNA reads TGTGCCTGGATTAGACAGGCGGGCTATGGCTACACCTTC.

This chain joins TRBV15 and TRBJ1-1, with 7 bases matching TRBD1. The junction had 3 bases not matched to a gene; V was cut back by 1 base and J by 4 bases. The V gene's germline CDR1 is LNHNV and CDR2 YYDKDF (reference sequence). This CDR3 contains 14 residues. In DNA, the CDR3 is TGTGCCACCAGCAGAGGGAGACAGGGCACTGAAGCTTTCTTT. Translation: CATSRGRQGTEAFF. The complete variable domain, with remaining parts taken from reference TRBV15 and TRBJ1-1, reads DAMVIQNPRYQVTQFGKPVTLSCSQTLNHNVMYWYQQKSSQAPKLLFHYYDKDFNNEADTPDNFQSRRPNTSFCFLDIRSPGLGDTAMYLCATSRGRQGTEAFFGQGTRLTVV.

The chain carries TRBV6-5 and TRBJ2-7; D may be TRBD1 (6 bases). Germline V gene lookup returns CDR1 MNHEY and CDR2 SVGAGI. V was clipped by 5 bases and J by 0 bases, with 8 bases between them. This CDR3 has 13 residues. This CDR3 reads CASSRTVSYEQYF. The CDR3, as DNA: TGTGCCAGCAGTAGGACAGTCTCCTACGAGCAGTACTTC.

The V and J genes are TRBV6-5 and TRBJ1-5; D ambiguous. The V gene's germline CDR1 is MNHEY and CDR2 SVGAGI. The V end lost 2 bases, the J end lost 5 bases, and 7 bases lay between the germline ends. CDR3 length equals 13 residues. The DNA of the CDR3 is TGTGCCAGCAGTTACCGGAGTTATCAGCCCCAGCATTTT. This encodes CASSYRSYQPQHF.

This sequence joins TRBV6-5 and TRBJ1-1; D possibly corresponds to TRBD1 (5 bases). This CDR3 spans 12 amino acids. Between the trimmed V and J ends, which lost 4 bases and 5 bases, there was a span of 8 bases. Per the germline V gene, CDR1 is MNHEY and CDR2 is SVGAGI. This chain's CDR3 is CASSSRGTEAFF. Here the CDR3 DNA reads TGTGCCAGCAGTTCCCGGGGGACTGAAGCTTTCTTT.

Written as DNA, the CDR3 is TGTGCCAGCAGCGTGATCAGGAGTCGCGTTTCACAGGAACCTCCCTGGGGCTACACCTTC. The encoded protein is CASSVIRSRVSQEPPWGYTF. The rearrangement uses TRBV9 and TRBJ1-2, with a possible D match to TRBD1 (5 bases). From germline, CDR1 is SGDLS and CDR2 YYNGEE. With 2 bases removed from V and 8 bases from J, the gap between germline ends came to 34 bases. The CDR3 is 20 amino acids.

This clone showed up many times. The chain has TRBV9 and TRBJ1-2; 9 bases line up with TRBD1. The trim removed 3 bases at V and 6 bases at J, leaving 6 bases unmatched. The V gene's germline CDR1 is SGDLS and CDR2 YYNGEE. CDR3 length equals 14 residues. The CDR3 loop is CASSEPGTGNGYTF. The CDR3 bases are TGTGCCAGCAGCGAACCAGGGACAGGGAATGGCTACACCTTC.

The rearrangement links TRBV11-2 to TRBJ1-4; D gene uncertain. This CDR3 spans 14 amino acids. From germline, CDR1 is SGHAT and CDR2 FQNNGV. V was shortened by 5 bases and J by 4 bases, with 11 bases between the two germline ends. The CDR3 region is CASSGGRYNEKLFF. Here the CDR3 DNA reads TGTGCCAGCAGCGGAGGCCGCTATAATGAAAAACTGTTTTTT.

This clone was counted a few times. The V gene is TRBV19, the J gene TRBJ1-2; D possibly corresponds to TRBD1 (5 bases). V gave up 3 bases and J gave up 3 bases, with 11 bases separating them. The CDR3 runs to 14 residues. Per the germline V gene, CDR1 is LNHDA and CDR2 is SQIVND (reference sequence). The CDR3: CASSIPSRDYGYTF. Here the CDR3 DNA reads TGTGCCAGTAGTATCCCATCCAGGGACTATGGCTACACCTTC.

The V call is TRBV4-2, the J call TRBJ2-7, with D uncertain. V was clipped by 1 base and J by 2 bases, with 12 bases between them. Germline V CDR1 and CDR2: LGHNA, YNFKEQ. This CDR3 comprises 15 residues. In DNA form, the CDR3 reads TGTGCCAGCAGCCAAGCGGGTCTACCCGCCTACGAGCAGTACTTC. This sequence encodes CASSQAGLPAYEQYF.

This sequence joins TRBV19 and TRBJ2-6; maybe TRBD2 (5 bases). This CDR3 is 15 amino acids long. Germline CDR1 reads LNHDA; CDR2 reads SQIVND (reference sequence). V gave up 5 bases and J gave up 1 base, with 9 bases separating them. Here the CDR3 reads CASSVWTSGANVLTF. CDR3 coding DNA: TGTGCCAGTAGTGTTTGGACTTCTGGGGCCAACGTCCTGACTTTC.

J is TRBJ2-5 and V is TRBV18; D possibly corresponds to TRBD2 (5 bases). The germline V gene encodes CDR1 KGHSH and CDR2 LQKENI. V gave up 2 bases and J gave up 4 bases, with 11 bases separating them. The CDR3 spans 14 residues. The CDR3 coding sequence is TGTGCCAGCTCACCAGAACTAAGCGGAGAGACCCAGTACTTC. Translation: CASSPELSGETQYF.

The chain carries TRBV19 and TRBJ2-2; D possibly corresponds to TRBD2 (5 bases). CDR3 length equals 13 residues. The germline V gene encodes CDR1 LNHDA and CDR2 SQIVND (reference sequence). Trimming removed 3 bases at V and 4 bases at J, with 6 bases between. The CDR3 DNA sequence: TGTGCCAGTAGTATCGGAGGCACCGGGGAGCTGTTTTTT. Its protein is CASSIGGTGELFF. The complete variable domain, with remaining parts taken from reference TRBV19 and TRBJ2-2, reads DGGITQSPKYLFRKEGQNVTLSCEQNLNHDAMYWYRQDPGQGLRLIYYSQIVNDFQKGDIAEGYSVSREKKESFPLTVTSAQKNPTAFYLCASSIGGTGELFFGEGSRLTVL.

The chain has TRBV11-2 and TRBJ2-7; 11 bases align to TRBD1. V shed 4 bases and J 3 bases; nucleotides not matched to a gene: 5. The CDR3 runs to 15 residues. The germline gives CDR1 SGHAT, CDR2 FQNNGV. CDR3 region: CASSWGTGGIYEQYF. CDR3 coding DNA: TGTGCCAGCAGCTGGGGGACAGGGGGAATCTACGAGCAGTACTTC.

V is TRBV4-2 and J is TRBJ2-7; TRBD2 matches 9 bases. The germline gives CDR1 LGHNA, CDR2 YNFKEQ. J gave up 7 bases and V 3 bases, and 13 bases lay outside the gene matches. This CDR3 has 16 residues. The CDR3 region is CASSHGLASGALEQYF. CDR3 nucleotide sequence: TGTGCCAGCAGCCATGGCCTGGCTAGCGGGGCTTTAGAGCAGTACTTC.

The chain combines TRBV7-2 with TRBJ2-7; 7 bases match TRBD2. Germline V gene data show CDR1 as SGHTA and CDR2 as FQGNSA. J lost 5 bases, V lost 1 base, and 11 bases had no gene match. This CDR3 comprises 16 residues. CDR3 amino acids: CASSLGPGEGFNEQYF. In nucleotides, the CDR3 is TGTGCCAGCAGCTTAGGTCCGGGGGAGGGCTTCAACGAGCAGTACTTC.

This chain uses TRBV3-1 (or the pseudogene TRBV3-2) with TRBJ1-2, with D uncertain. V lost 1 base, J lost 8 bases, and 11 bases lay in between. Germline-derived CDR1 and CDR2 are LGHDT and YNNKEL (reference sequence). This CDR3 spans 13 amino acids. The CDR3 reads CASSQARSGGYTF. CDR3 nucleotide sequence: TGTGCCAGCAGCCAAGCAAGGTCGGGAGGCTACACCTTC.

This chain links TRBV4-1 with TRBJ2-3; 8 positions match TRBD1. The CDR3 runs 16 residues. The J segment lost 0 bases and the V segment lost 3 bases, leaving 5 bases of the junction unmatched. Germline loops: CDR1 MGHRA, CDR2 YSYEKL. DNA for the CDR3: TGCGCCAGCAGCCACTTCAGGGGGCGAAGCACAGATACGCAGTATTTT. Residues: CASSHFRGRSTDTQYF.

CDR3 DNA sequence: TGTGCCAGCAGTATTCAGGTGAACACTGAAGCTTTCTTT. It specifies CASSIQVNTEAFF. The rearrangement uses TRBV9 and TRBJ1-1; D remains unclear. V dropped 5 bases and J dropped 0 bases, with 8 bases sitting between them. The CDR3 totals 13 residues. The germline V gene encodes CDR1 SGDLS and CDR2 YYNGEE.

V and J are TRBV4-3 and TRBJ1-6; D is possibly TRBD1 (6 bases). Germline V lookup: CDR1 LGHNA, CDR2 YSLEER. This CDR3 has 16 amino acids. Trimming took 0 bases from V and 7 from J, leaving 13 bases between them. This CDR3 reads CASSQDGRGLNSPLHF. The DNA of the CDR3 is TGCGCCAGCAGCCAAGATGGGCGGGGGCTGAATTCACCCCTCCACTTT.